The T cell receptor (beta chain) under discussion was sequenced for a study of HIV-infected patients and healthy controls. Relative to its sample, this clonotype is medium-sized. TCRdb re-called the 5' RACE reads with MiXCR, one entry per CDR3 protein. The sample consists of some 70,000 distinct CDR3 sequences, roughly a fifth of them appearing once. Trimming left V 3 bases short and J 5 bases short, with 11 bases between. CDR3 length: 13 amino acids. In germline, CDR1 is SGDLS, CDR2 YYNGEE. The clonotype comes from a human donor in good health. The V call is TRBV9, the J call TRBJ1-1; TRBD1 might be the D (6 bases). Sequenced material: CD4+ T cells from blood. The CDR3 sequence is CASSGVQGTEAFF. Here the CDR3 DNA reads TGTGCCAGCAGCGGGGTACAGGGTACTGAAGCTTTCTTT.